A selection of T cell receptor beta chains follows, all from one sample in a study of T cells in Graves' hyperthyroidism and ophthalmopathy. TCRdb re-analysed the multiplex PCR reads in MiXCR, keeping a single row per CDR3 protein. Of approximately 560,000 distinct CDR3 sequences in the sample, around 42% were seen once. Material for sequencing was peripheral blood or thyroid tissue (not recorded which). These receptors all stem from a woman younger than 35 with Graves' hyperthyroidism. Both conserved end residues are part of each CDR3.

V gene: TRBV25-1
J gene: TRBJ1-2
CDR3 protein: CASSETGSHYGYTF

V gene: TRBV10-3
J gene: TRBJ1-1
CDR3 protein: CATQFARAHTEAFF

V gene: TRBV7-9
J gene: TRBJ1-2
CDR3 protein: CASSPTGGHGYTF

V gene: TRBV14
J gene: TRBJ1-2
CDR3 protein: CASSHDRGGNYGYTF

V gene: TRBV2
J gene: TRBJ2-5
CDR3 protein: CASSQDGPAGGQETQYF

V gene: TRBV7-8
J gene: TRBJ2-7
CDR3 protein: CASSLELTYEQYF

V gene: TRBV14
J gene: TRBJ1-1
CDR3 protein: CASSHDEHEKAFF

V gene: TRBV7-9
J gene: TRBJ2-7
CDR3 protein: CASSFTGQGAEQYF

V gene: TRBV7-9
J gene: TRBJ1-1
CDR3 protein: CASSALTALNTEAFF

V gene: TRBV29-1
J gene: TRBJ1-2
CDR3 protein: CSVVRVGGHYGYTF

V gene: TRBV25-1
J gene: TRBJ1-6
CDR3 protein: CASSEAGNNSPLHF